Listed below are T cell receptor beta chains from one sample, sequenced in a study of long-term antiretroviral therapy in people with HIV. Profiled with immunoSEQ multiplex PCR; TCRdb holds only in-frame clones, not every one. This table holds some 16,000 clones, around 84% found once. The specimen was unsorted PBMCs, collected 0.1 years before starting antiretroviral therapy. These receptor sequences come from a man younger than 35 with HIV. Each CDR3 is given with its conserved first and last residue. D genes are given only for firm matches. Clone sizes are given selectively: once, few, many, or a class where the clone is expanded.

TGTGCCAGCAGCCCAACTCAAAGACTAGCGGGGATCTACAATGAGCAGTTCTTC	CASSPTQRLAGIYNEQFF	TRBD2	.	TRBV9	TRBJ2-1
TGTGCCAGCGGACCGGGTGGGTTGGGGAGCGGAAACACCATATATTTT	CASGPGGLGSGNTIYF	.	.	TRBV11-2	TRBJ1-3
TGTGCCAGCAGCTCCCCGACAGGGTATTACACTGAAGCTTTCTTT	CASSSPTGYYTEAFF	TRBD1	.	TRBV7-2	TRBJ1-1
TGTGCCAGCAGTGGAAGCGGGACCCTCAATCAGCCCCAGCATTTT	CASSGSGTLNQPQHF	.	.	TRBV6-1	TRBJ1-5
TGTGCCAGCAGGGGGGGACTGCACGCTTATCAGCCCCAGCATTTT	CASRGGLHAYQPQHF	.	.	TRBV28	TRBJ1-5
TGCGCCAGCACCAGAACGGGGGTAGGGGGGGGGTACGAGCAGTACTTC	CASTRTGVGGGYEQYF	.	.	TRBV5-1	TRBJ2-7
TGTGCCAGCAGTTTATATGGGGGGCTGGTTGAGCAGTTCTTC	CASSLYGGLVEQFF	.	.	TRBV28	TRBJ2-1
TGTGCCAGTTCACGAGACGCAGTCACCTACAATGAGCAGTTCTTC	CASSRDAVTYNEQFF	.	.	TRBV19	TRBJ2-1
TGCGCCAGCAGCTTGGCGGGTTGGGGGCTTTCCAAAGTGAACACTGAAGCTTTCTTT	CASSLAGWGLSKVNTEAFF	.	.	TRBV5-1	TRBJ1-1
TGTGCCAGCAGTTACACTACAGGGTTGGGTTCACCCCTCCACTTT	CASSYTTGLGSPLHF	.	once	TRBV6-5	TRBJ1-6
TGTGCCAGCAGCTTATGGAGTTCAACGAACACCGGGGAGCTGTTTTTT	CASSLWSSTNTGELFF	.	.	TRBV7-7	TRBJ2-2
TGTGCCAGCAGTTTAACCAGGGCTAGCAATCAGCCCCAGCATTTT	CASSLTRASNQPQHF	.	.	TRBV28	TRBJ1-5
TGTGCCAGCAGTTTATCGGGAGGGAACACTGAAGCTTTCTTT	CASSLSGGNTEAFF	.	.	TRBV27	TRBJ1-1
TGCGCCAGCAGCCAACCTTACAGGGATTCTGGGGGAAACAATGAGCAGTTCTTC	CASSQPYRDSGGNNEQFF	.	.	TRBV4-1	TRBJ2-1
TGTGCCAGCAGCTTAAGGGGGCGAAATGAAAAACTGTTTTTT	CASSLRGRNEKLFF	TRBD1	.	TRBV7-6	TRBJ1-4
TGTGCCAGTACGGAGACAGTAACCATGAAGAACTATGGCTACACCTTC	CASTETVTMKNYGYTF	.	.	TRBV7-8	TRBJ1-2
TGTGCCAGCAGTTACAGGGTTCTCTATGGCTACACCTTC	CASSYRVLYGYTF	.	.	TRBV28	TRBJ1-2
TGTGCCAGCAGCGTGGGTCCCGGGTCCCCCACAAAAGAGACCCAGTACTTC	CASSVGPGSPTKETQYF	.	.	TRBV5-5	TRBJ2-5
TGCGCCAGCAGCTCTCGACTAGCGGGAGCCCAAGAGACCCAGTACTTC	CASSSRLAGAQETQYF	TRBD2	.	TRBV4-1	TRBJ2-5
TGTGCCAGCAGCTTAAGGGTAGCAGGGGGCGAGTACGAGCAGTACTTC	CASSLRVAGGEYEQYF	TRBD1	.	TRBV7-3	TRBJ2-7
TGTGCCAGCAGTTACGTCGCGGAAGAGACCCAGTACTTC	CASSYVAEETQYF	.	.	TRBV6-6	TRBJ2-5
TGTGCCAGCAGCCTGGGGGGGAAAGGCACAGATACGCAGTATTTT	CASSLGGKGTDTQYF	TRBD2	.	TRBV13	TRBJ2-3
TGTGCCAGCTGCACAGGGGGACGGGGCTACACCTTC	CASCTGGRGYTF	TRBD1	.	TRBV2	TRBJ1-2
TGCGCCAGCAGCCCACTAGCGGGGGTCCATCGCTCCTACGAGCAGTACTTC	CASSPLAGVHRSYEQYF	TRBD2	few	TRBV4-1	TRBJ2-7